One sample yielded the 24 T cell receptor beta chains listed below, sequenced in a study of cytotoxic CD8 clonotypes in ibrutinib-treated CLL. The assay was immunoSEQ multiplex PCR, and TCRdb's table has in-frame clones only and misses some. The sample carries tens of thousands of clones, 69% recorded once. This specimen consisted of PBMCs, obtained at disease progression, from a patient treated with ibrutinib. The receptors come from a human donor with chronic lymphocytic leukemia.

The chain carries TRBV2 and TRBJ2-7; 8 bases align to TRBD1. The CDR3 sequence is 15 residues long. In germline, CDR1 is SNHLY, CDR2 FYNNEI. After removal of 8 bases from V and 0 bases from J, the junction contained 9 bases not matched to a gene. Here the CDR3 DNA reads TGTGCCAGCGGTGCCGGGACAGGCTTCTCCTACGAGCAGTACTTC. Amino acids: CASGAGTGFSYEQYF. The full variable domain, its missing parts supplied by reference TRBV2 and TRBJ2-7, is EPEVTQTPSHQVTQMGQEVILRCVPISNHLYFYWYRQILGQKVEFLVSFYNNEISEKSEIFDDQFSVERPDGSNFTLKIRSTKLEDSAMYFCASGAGTGFSYEQYFGPGTRLTVT.

The gene calls are TRBV7-3 and TRBJ2-4; D possibly corresponds to TRBD2 (6 bases). V was trimmed by 2 bases and J by 6 bases, leaving 11 bases between them. This CDR3 comprises 14 residues. Germline values: CDR1 SGHTA, CDR2 FQGTGA. CDR3 bases: TGTGCCAGCAGCTTAGGAGGGGAGCTAAACATTCAGTACTTC. This sequence encodes CASSLGGELNIQYF.

The chain joins TRBV29-1 to TRBJ2-5, with TRBD1 matching 7 bases. The germline CDR1 and CDR2 sequences are SQVTM and ANQGSEA. V was pared by 4 bases and J by 5 bases, with 13 bases of the junction left unmatched. This CDR3 is built from 15 residues. This chain's CDR3 is CSVVALEGAPETQYF. CDR3 nucleotides: TGCAGCGTTGTCGCTTTAGAGGGGGCGCCGGAGACCCAGTACTTC.

The J gene is TRBJ1-2, the V gene TRBV5-1; 8 nucleotides align to TRBD1. In germline, CDR1 is SGHRS, CDR2 YFSETQ. The CDR3 is 16 residues long. The V gene end was trimmed by 4 bases and the J gene end by 7 bases; junction bases not matched to a gene: 15. For the CDR3, the DNA is TGCGCCAGCAGCCTCCCGGCTGGGACAGGCGGGGTTGGCTACACCTTC. It encodes CASSLPAGTGGVGYTF. The variable domain in full, completed from reference TRBV5-1 and TRBJ1-2, reads KAGVTQTPRYLIKTRGQQVTLSCSPISGHRSVSWYQQTPGQGLQFLFEYFSETQRNKGNFPGRFSGRQFSNSRSEMNVSTLELGDSALYLCASSLPAGTGGVGYTFGSGTRLTVV.

Written as DNA, the CDR3 is TGTGCCAGCAGCGTAAGGGGCGGGGCTTACAATGAGCAGTTCTTC. Translating it yields CASSVRGGAYNEQFF. This chain uses TRBV9 with TRBJ2-1; weak D call: TRBD2 (6 bases). The V gene's germline CDR1 is SGDLS and CDR2 YYNGEE. The V gene lost 1 base and the J gene lost 4 bases, with 12 bases spanning the gap. The length of the CDR3 is 15 residues.

The table lists this clone with a few counts. The chain combines TRBV10-3 with TRBJ1-5; 10 nucleotides line up with TRBD1. CDR3 size: 13 residues. The V gene end was trimmed by 10 bases and the J gene end by 4 bases; junction bases not matched to a gene: 4. The germline V gene encodes CDR1 ENHRY and CDR2 SYGVKD. CDR3 protein: CATGQGDNQPQHF. The CDR3 nucleotides are TGTGCCACCGGACAGGGGGATAATCAGCCCCAGCATTTT.

This clone was seen a handful of times. The chain employs TRBV2 and TRBJ2-3; 10 nucleotides match TRBD2. The CDR3 length is 15 residues. CDR1 is SNHLY, CDR2 FYNNEI, per germline. Losses at the gene ends were 7 bases for V and 2 bases for J; bases not matched to a gene: 6. The CDR3 nucleotides are TGTGCCAGCACGTTAGCGGGGGGCCACACAGATACGCAGTATTTT. It encodes CASTLAGGHTDTQYF.

The chain joins TRBV18 to TRBJ2-7, with a possible D match to TRBD1 (5 bases). The CDR3 is 15 amino acids. The germline V gene encodes CDR1 KGHSH and CDR2 LQKENI. The V gene lost 1 base and the J gene lost 2 bases, with 12 bases spanning the gap. The CDR3 DNA reads TGTGCCAGCTCACCACAGGGCGACAGCCCCTACGAGCAGTACTTC. Translated, it gives CASSPQGDSPYEQYF.

This clone was observed a few times. This sequence joins TRBV5-6 and TRBJ2-1; no reliable D call. The CDR3 length is 12 residues. The V end lost 6 bases, the J end lost 6 bases, and 10 bases lay between the germline ends. The germline V gene encodes CDR1 SGHDT and CDR2 YYEEEE. The CDR3 coding sequence is TGTGCCAGCAACACATGGAGCAATGAGCAGTTCTTC. Residues: CASNTWSNEQFF.

This clone has more than one count but fewer than ten. The CDR3 here is CAWEPGTNEKLFF. In DNA form, the CDR3 reads TGTGCCTGGGAACCAGGGACTAATGAAAAACTGTTTTTT. The chain employs TRBV30 and TRBJ1-4; TRBD1 might be the D (5 bases). Germline loops: CDR1 GTSNPN, CDR2 SVGIG (reference sequence). The CDR3 contains 13 residues. V shed 5 bases and J shed 2 bases, with 9 bases lying between them.

V is TRBV11-2 and J is TRBJ1-2; 8 nucleotides match TRBD1. Germline V gene data show CDR1 as SGHAT and CDR2 as FQNNGV. This CDR3 spans 14 amino acids. V gave up 5 bases and J gave up 4 bases; unmatched junction bases: 6. CDR3 residues: CASSPPGQVYGYTF. The CDR3 DNA reads as TGTGCCAGCAGCCCACCGGGACAGGTCTATGGCTACACCTTC.

The chain recombines TRBV9 with TRBJ2-7; 8 nucleotides line up with TRBD1. The CDR3 consists of 15 residues. Germline CDR1 reads SGDLS; CDR2 reads YYNGEE. With 4 bases clipped from V and 0 bases from J, the junction kept 6 bases outside the gene matches. The CDR3 region has the DNA TGTGCCAGCAGCCCACTGACAGGGGTCTCCTACGAGCAGTACTTC. As protein: CASSPLTGVSYEQYF.

This chain links TRBV7-2 with TRBJ1-5; D is perhaps TRBD1 (5 bases). This CDR3 contains 16 residues. The ends were cut back, 1 base at V and 7 bases at J, with 17 bases in the middle. The germline V gene encodes CDR1 SGHTA and CDR2 FQGNSA. CDR3 coding DNA: TGTGCCAGCAGCTTAGTAAGTGGTCGGCAGGGCCAGCCCCAGCATTTT. It encodes CASSLVSGRQGQPQHF.

This sequence joins TRBV30 and TRBJ1-6; D gene uncertain. CDR1 is GTSNPN and CDR2 is SVGIG in the germline V gene (reference sequence). V was cut by 6 bases and J by 7 bases, with 10 bases left in between. This CDR3 has 12 amino acids. The CDR3 DNA is TGTGCCTGCGACGGAGCGAATTCACCCCTCCACTTT. It encodes CACDGANSPLHF. Complete variable domain (other parts from reference TRBV30 and TRBJ1-6): SQTIHQWPATLVQPVGSPLSLECTVEGTSNPNLYWYRQAAGRGLQLLFYSVGIGQISSEVPQNLSASRPQDRQFILSSKKLLLSDSGFYLCACDGANSPLHFGNGTRLTVT.

The CDR3 DNA reads as TGCAGCGTCAGATCATGGGAAGAGACCCAGTACTTC. Translated, it gives CSVRSWEETQYF. The chain employs TRBV29-1 and TRBJ2-5; D is unresolved. The germline V gene encodes CDR1 SQVTM and CDR2 ANQGSEA. V lost 6 bases to trimming and J lost 3 bases, with 11 bases between them. The CDR3 extends over 12 amino acids.

As for this clone: Relative to the germline gene, one junction end is altered; a read error may explain this. The rearrangement joins TRBV7-8 to TRBJ2-5; D is unclear. In germline, CDR1 is SGHVS, CDR2 FQNEAQ. The CDR3 has 13 amino acids. CDR3 loop: CASRLAGEETQYF. The CDR3 DNA reads as TGTGCCAGCAGATTAGCAGGCGAGGAGACCCAGTACTTC.

The chain recombines TRBV27 with TRBJ1-1; D unclear. Trimming pared 5 bases from V and 5 bases from J, leaving 12 bases between. The germline V gene encodes CDR1 MNHEY and CDR2 SMNVEV (reference sequence). The CDR3 is 13 amino acids. CDR3 amino acids: CASSLIVGTEAFF. DNA of the CDR3: TGTGCCAGCAGTCTCATCGTGGGGACTGAAGCTTTCTTT.

CDR3 region: CASSLGRMSSYNSPLHF. CDR3 coding DNA: TGTGCCAGCAGCTTAGGACGGATGAGCTCCTATAATTCACCCCTCCACTTT. V is TRBV11-2 and J is TRBJ1-6, with D hard to call. Germline V gives CDR1 SGHAT, CDR2 FQNNGV. V lost 1 base and J lost 0, with 10 bases in between. CDR3 length: 17 residues.

The rearrangement uses TRBV14 and TRBJ2-5, with D possibly being TRBD1 (6 bases). Trimming pared 1 base from V and 4 bases from J, leaving 10 bases between. Germline V gives CDR1 SGHDN, CDR2 FVKESK. The CDR3 is 14 residues long. The CDR3 DNA is TGTGCCAGCAGCCAAGGGTCAGGGGCAGAGACCCAGTACTTC. It is translated as CASSQGSGAETQYF. Filled out from reference TRBV14 and TRBJ2-5, the complete variable domain reads EAGVTQFPSHSVIEKGQTVTLRCDPISGHDNLYWYRRVMGKEIKFLLHFVKESKQDESGMPNNRFLAERTGGTYSTLKVQPAELEDSGVYFCASSQGSGAETQYFGPGTRLLVL.

Only a few counts were recorded for this clone. The chain links TRBV7-9 to TRBJ1-2, with D perhaps TRBD1 (5 bases). The CDR3 sequence is 13 residues long. V gave up 6 bases and J gave up 6 bases, with 14 bases separating them. Germline CDR1 and CDR2: SEHNR and FQNEAQ (reference sequence). This chain's CDR3 is CASSVQEPHGYTF. CDR3 DNA: TGTGCCAGCAGTGTACAGGAACCCCATGGCTACACCTTC.

This chain links TRBV7-3 with TRBJ1-3; D is uncertain. V was pared by 1 base and J by 6 bases, with 19 bases between. The germline gives CDR1 SGHTA, CDR2 FQGTGA. The CDR3 extends over 17 amino acids. CDR3 DNA sequence: TGTGCCAGCAGCTTAAACGGACCGGTGGATGGTTCAAACACCATATATTTT. Translating it yields CASSLNGPVDGSNTIYF. The complete variable domain, with remaining parts taken from reference TRBV7-3 and TRBJ1-3, reads GAGVSQTPSNKVTEKGKYVELRCDPISGHTALYWYRQSLGQGPEFLIYFQGTGAADDSGLPNDRFFAVRPEGSVSTLKIQRTERGDSAVYLCASSLNGPVDGSNTIYFGEGSWLTVV.

The chain is built from TRBV15 and TRBJ2-2; D unresolved. V was trimmed by 0 bases and J by 7 bases, leaving 3 bases between them. CDR1 is LNHNV and CDR2 is YYDKDF in the germline V gene (reference sequence). The CDR3 totals 12 residues. CDR3 DNA: TGTGCCACCAGCAGAGAGATCGGGGAGCTGTTTTTT. Protein product: CATSREIGELFF. Filled out from reference TRBV15 and TRBJ2-2, the complete variable domain reads DAMVIQNPRYQVTQFGKPVTLSCSQTLNHNVMYWYQQKSSQAPKLLFHYYDKDFNNEADTPDNFQSRRPNTSFCFLDIRSPGLGDTAMYLCATSREIGELFFGEGSRLTVL.

As regards this clone: Germline is not matched at one junction end, which may reflect a read error. V usage is TRBV7-3 and J usage is TRBJ1-1; D perhaps matches TRBD1 (5 bases). The CDR3 is 13 amino acids. The germline V gene encodes CDR1 SGHTA and CDR2 FQGTGA. The CDR3, as DNA: TGTACCAGCTCGCCGGGGGGAGTCACTGAAGCTTTCTTT. The encoded protein is CTSSPGGVTEAFF.

This clone has just a few counts. This chain connects TRBV11-2 to TRBJ2-7, with D tentatively TRBD1 or TRBD2 (5 bases each). Between the trimmed V and J ends, which lost 1 base and 7 bases, there was a span of 14 bases. Germline CDR1 reads SGHAT; CDR2 reads FQNNGV. The CDR3 has 14 amino acids. The CDR3, as DNA: TGTGCCAGCAGCTTAGGAGGGGTCCGGAAGGAGCAGTACTTC. This sequence encodes CASSLGGVRKEQYF.